The 28 T cell receptor beta chains presented below share a single source sample, sequenced in a study of STAT5B mutations in CD4+ large granular lymphocyte leukemia. Profiling relied on immunoSEQ multiplex PCR, and the TCRdb table lists in-frame clones only, not all of them. In the table there are 25,000 to 30,000 clones, more than 60% of which are singletons. The specimen sequenced was CD4+ T cells from blood buffy coats. These TCRs come from a human donor in good health.

The CDR3 reads CASRRLAANTGELFF. CDR3 nucleotides: TGCGCCAGCCGTCGGTTGGCTGCGAACACCGGGGAGCTGTTTTTT. The chain links TRBV10-2 to TRBJ2-2, with D unresolved. Between the trimmed V and J ends, which lost 8 bases and 0 bases, there was a span of 13 bases. Germline values: CDR1 WSHSY, CDR2 SAAADI. This CDR3 region has 15 residues.

The gene calls are TRBV18 and TRBJ1-5; weak D call: TRBD1 (6 bases). V shed 3 bases and J shed 4 bases, with 16 bases lying between them. Germline V lookup: CDR1 KGHSH, CDR2 LQKENI. This CDR3 is 16 amino acids long. The CDR3 coding sequence is TGTGCCAGCTCACCTAGACAGGTTAACCTAAATCAGCCCCAGCATTTT. This encodes CASSPRQVNLNQPQHF.

The chain links TRBV28 to TRBJ1-1; no clear D gene. V was trimmed by 2 bases and J by 1 base, leaving 5 bases between them. The CDR3 consists of 13 residues. Germline CDR1 MDHEN, CDR2 SYDVKM. The CDR3 nucleotides read TGTGCCAGCAGTTTAGTGCAGAACACTGAAGCTTTCTTT. As protein: CASSLVQNTEAFF.

This sequence joins TRBV9 and TRBJ2-1, with 7 positions matching TRBD1. The CDR3 runs to 14 residues. The J segment lost 8 bases and the V segment lost 3 bases, leaving 8 bases of the junction unmatched. Germline V gene sequence: CDR1 SGDLS, CDR2 YYNGEE. The DNA for the CDR3 is TGTGCCAGCAGCGGATGGACAGGTGCAGATGAGCAGTTCTTC. It translates to CASSGWTGADEQFF.

V gene TRBV19 combines with J gene TRBJ1-6; D call uncertain. Trimming stripped 5 bases from V and 5 bases from J, with 19 bases between. Germline V lookup: CDR1 LNHDA, CDR2 SQIVND (reference sequence). This CDR3 comprises 17 residues. The CDR3 DNA reads as TGTGCCAGTAGTGCCCACCGATCGACCGACGATAATTCACCCCTCCACTTT. Translation: CASSAHRSTDDNSPLHF.

This chain joins TRBV7-9 and TRBJ1-2; D is undetermined. CDR1 and CDR2 (germline): SEHNR, FQNEAQ (reference sequence). Trimming cost V 5 bases and J 5 bases, with 9 bases left between them. The CDR3 covers 12 residues. The CDR3 sequence: CASSLPQYGYTF. CDR3 bases: TGTGCCAGCAGCCTACCTCAATATGGCTACACCTTC. The full variable domain, in which reference TRBV7-9 and TRBJ1-2 provide the parts outside the CDR3, is DTGVSQNPRHKITKRGQNVTFRCDPISEHNRLYWYRQTLGQGPEFLTYFQNEAQLEKSRLLSDRFSAERPKGSFSTLEIQRTEQGDSAMYLCASSLPQYGYTFGSGTRLTVV.

The chain carries TRBV5-4 and TRBJ1-2; weak D call: TRBD1 (6 bases). Germline CDR1 is SGHNT and CDR2 is YYREEE (reference sequence). This CDR3 has 15 amino acids. Trimming removed 6 bases from V and 3 bases from J, with 18 bases in between. DNA of the CDR3: TGTGCCAGCACCCTAGGGGGGAGCCTCTACTATGGCTACACCTTC. Translated: CASTLGGSLYYGYTF.

CDR3 residues: CASSRYRAGGPESGATQYF. Here the CDR3 DNA reads TGCGCCAGCAGCCGTTACCGGGCGGGGGGGCCGGAAAGTGGTGCTACGCAGTATTTT. The chain uses TRBV5-1 and TRBJ2-3, with TRBD2 matching over 9 bases. CDR3 length: 19 residues. The germline V gene encodes CDR1 SGHRS and CDR2 YFSETQ. The junction had 23 bases not matched to a gene; V was cut back by 4 bases and J by 8 bases.

V usage is TRBV20-1 and J usage is TRBJ1-2; D is unclear. Germline CDR1 and CDR2: DFQATT and SNEGSKA (reference sequence). This CDR3 spans 11 amino acids. V gave up 1 base and J gave up 7 bases, with 7 bases separating them. In DNA form, the CDR3 reads TGCAGTGCTAGAGGCATCGTTGGCTACACCTTC. It is translated as CSARGIVGYTF.

The V gene is TRBV11-2, the J gene TRBJ2-7, with 10 bases lining up with TRBD2. This CDR3 region has 15 residues. The germline V gene has CDR1 SGHAT and CDR2 FQNNGV. The ends lost 5 bases at V and 0 bases at J; junction bases unmatched: 4. CDR3 sequence reads: CASSVSGGSSYEQYF. DNA for the CDR3: TGTGCCAGCAGCGTTAGCGGGGGGAGCTCCTACGAGCAGTACTTC.

The V and J genes are TRBV5-1 and TRBJ1-1; 9 bases align to TRBD1. The trim removed 4 bases at V and 1 base at J, leaving 8 bases unmatched. The CDR3 loop spans 16 amino acids. Germline CDR1 SGHRS, CDR2 YFSETQ. The CDR3 spells CASSPGTGLGNTEAFF. The CDR3 nucleotides read TGCGCCAGCAGCCCAGGGACAGGGTTGGGGAACACTGAAGCTTTCTTT.

A single count supports this clone. The CDR3 coding sequence is TGTGCCAGCAGCTTAGCTACCGGGCCTTACACAGATACGCAGTATTTT. Protein: CASSLATGPYTDTQYF. This sequence joins TRBV7-9 and TRBJ2-3; D gene ambiguous. The V gene lost 0 bases and the J gene lost 2 bases, with 12 bases spanning the gap. This CDR3 has 16 amino acids. Per germline, CDR1 SEHNR and CDR2 FQNEAQ (reference sequence).

This chain joins TRBV25-1 and TRBJ1-1; possibly TRBD1 for D (6 bases). Germline loops: CDR1 MGHDK, CDR2 SYGVNS. CDR3 length: 17 amino acids. Trimming pared 6 bases from V and 1 base from J, leaving 21 bases between. CDR3 coding DNA: TGTGCCAGCAGCGGGTACATACAGGGTAGGGAGAACACTGAAGCTTTCTTT. It is translated as CASSGYIQGRENTEAFF.

The chain uses TRBV9 and TRBJ2-1; 9 bases match TRBD1. Losses at the gene ends were 0 bases for V and 3 bases for J; bases not matched to a gene: 4. CDR3 size: 16 residues. Germline V gives CDR1 SGDLS, CDR2 YYNGEE. This CDR3 reads CASSVGGQGFYNEQFF. CDR3 in DNA: TGTGCCAGCAGCGTAGGAGGACAGGGGTTCTACAATGAGCAGTTCTTC.

V gene TRBV4-3 combines with J gene TRBJ1-1; D is uncertain. Germline loops: CDR1 LGHNA, CDR2 YSLEER. CDR3 length: 15 residues. Trimming removed 1 base at V and 2 bases at J, with 11 bases between. The CDR3 reads CASSQGYWANTEAFF. CDR3 nucleotide sequence: TGCGCCAGCAGCCAAGGGTACTGGGCCAACACTGAAGCTTTCTTT.

This chain connects TRBV7-7 to TRBJ2-5; 7 bases fit TRBD1. V lost 5 bases to trimming and J lost 0 bases; unmatched junction nucleotides: 9. This CDR3 has 16 residues. Germline-derived CDR1 and CDR2 are SSHAT and FNYEAQ (reference sequence). CDR3 nucleotide sequence: TGTGCCAGCAGCCCAGGGGGACCACAATACCAAGAGACCCAGTACTTC. Translation gives CASSPGGPQYQETQYF.

The rearrangement joins TRBV6-5 to TRBJ1-2; D is ambiguous. V lost 2 bases and J 1 base, leaving 11 bases between the germline ends. The germline CDR1 and CDR2 sequences are MNHEY and SVGAGI. There are 15 residues in the CDR3. The CDR3 DNA reads as TGTGCCAGCAGTTACCGGCCGGGTCATAACTATGGCTACACCTTC. This sequence encodes CASSYRPGHNYGYTF.

The chain joins TRBV7-2 to TRBJ2-5, with 9 positions matching TRBD1. Per germline, CDR1 SGHTA and CDR2 FQGNSA. The CDR3 loop spans 15 amino acids. The trim removed 6 bases at V and 3 bases at J, leaving 8 bases unmatched. CDR3 in DNA: TGTGCCAGCAGTTCAGACAGGGGGGGTAAAGAGACCCAGTACTTC. It codes for CASSSDRGGKETQYF. The complete variable domain, with remaining parts taken from reference TRBV7-2 and TRBJ2-5, reads GAGVSQSPSNKVTEKGKDVELRCDPISGHTALYWYRQSLGQGLEFLIYFQGNSAPDKSGLPSDRFSAERTGGSVSTLTIQRTQQEDSAVYLCASSSDRGGKETQYFGPGTRLLVL.

Turning to this clone: One end of the junction does not line up with germline, which may come from a read error. DNA for the CDR3: TGTGCCAGCAGCCATCCGGGGACAGGGGGTACTTTT. This gives the protein CASSHPGTGGTF. The chain is built from TRBV5-4 and TRBJ2-2; 11 positions agree with TRBD1. CDR1 is SGHNT and CDR2 is YYREEE in the germline V gene (reference sequence). The CDR3 length is 12 residues.

A word on this clone: Germline is not matched at one junction end, which may reflect a read error. The CDR3: CASSQELTTVRDF. DNA for the CDR3: TGTGCCAGCTCACAAGAACTTACCACAGTCAGGGATTTT. The chain is built from TRBV18 and TRBJ2-3, with D maybe TRBD1 (5 bases). The CDR3 spans 13 residues. Germline loops: CDR1 KGHSH, CDR2 LQKENI.

The gene calls are TRBV10-3 and TRBJ1-1; 9 positions agree with TRBD1. This CDR3 spans 14 amino acids. Germline values: CDR1 ENHRY, CDR2 SYGVKD. V gave up 4 bases and J gave up 1 base; unmatched junction bases: 1. CDR3 protein: CAISGGQGNTEAFF. CDR3 coding DNA: TGTGCCATCAGTGGGGGACAGGGGAACACTGAAGCTTTCTTT.

This clone was found a few times. The rearrangement links TRBV7-2 to TRBJ1-1; no clear D. Germline values: CDR1 SGHTA, CDR2 FQGNSA. The ends were cut back, 5 bases at V and 9 bases at J, with 13 bases in the middle. This CDR3 contains 12 residues. The DNA for the CDR3 is TGTGCCAGCAGCCCTCAGATACGTCAAGCTTTCTTT. This translates into CASSPQIRQAFF.

J is TRBJ1-2 and V is TRBV19; 7 bases agree with TRBD1. In germline, CDR1 is LNHDA, CDR2 SQIVND (reference sequence). There are 15 residues in the CDR3. Unmatched junction bases numbered 9, after V lost 4 bases and J lost 4 bases. Here the CDR3 reads CASSSPGQTIYGYTF. In DNA, the CDR3 is TGTGCCAGTAGTAGCCCGGGACAGACCATCTATGGCTACACCTTC. Together with reference TRBV19 and TRBJ1-2, the CDR3 gives the full variable domain: DGGITQSPKYLFRKEGQNVTLSCEQNLNHDAMYWYRQDPGQGLRLIYYSQIVNDFQKGDIAEGYSVSREKKESFPLTVTSAQKNPTAFYLCASSSPGQTIYGYTFGSGTRLTVV.

This chain links TRBV27 with TRBJ1-5; D is perhaps TRBD1 (5 bases). Germline V lookup: CDR1 MNHEY, CDR2 SMNVEV (reference sequence). The V and J ends lost 11 bases and 0 bases respectively, with 17 bases between them. The CDR3 spans 15 residues. DNA for the CDR3: TGTGCCCCACCCACAGGACCCTATAGCAATCAGCCCCAGCATTTT. As protein: CAPPTGPYSNQPQHF.

The V gene is TRBV5-1, the J gene TRBJ2-5; TRBD2 matches 15 bases. The CDR3 runs to 16 residues. In germline, CDR1 is SGHRS, CDR2 YFSETQ. V lost 3 bases and J lost 5; bases outside the gene matches: 5. The CDR3 loop reads CASSSGLAGGLETQYF. The CDR3 bases are TGCGCCAGCAGCTCAGGACTAGCGGGGGGGTTGGAGACCCAGTACTTC.

This chain uses TRBV20-1 with TRBJ1-1; D is unresolved. The germline V and J ends were trimmed by 1 base and 5 bases, with 5 bases remaining between them. There are 11 residues in the CDR3. CDR1 is DFQATT and CDR2 is SNEGSKA in the germline V gene (reference sequence). CDR3 amino acids: CSARGRTEAFF. The CDR3 DNA follows: TGCAGTGCTAGAGGGAGAACTGAAGCTTTCTTT.

This chain links TRBV11-2 with TRBJ2-5, with D perhaps TRBD2 (5 bases). V gave up 2 bases and J gave up 5 bases, with 12 bases separating them. The CDR3 has 14 residues. Germline CDR1 and CDR2: SGHAT and FQNNGV. CDR3 sequence (DNA): TGTGCCAGCAGCTTAAGCCTAGCCGGGGAGACCCAGTACTTC. Its translation is CASSLSLAGETQYF.

The chain couples TRBV10-3 to TRBJ2-7; 9 nucleotides align to TRBD1. The CDR3 runs to 15 residues. J was trimmed by 1 base and V by 3 bases; bases with no gene match: 4. Per germline, CDR1 ENHRY and CDR2 SYGVKD. CDR3 in amino acids: CAISEGTGFSYEQYF. Here the CDR3 DNA reads TGTGCCATCAGTGAAGGGACAGGGTTTTCCTACGAGCAGTACTTC.